This TCR beta chain came from a study of CD8+CD57+ T cells in acquired aplastic anemia. Turning to the study itself: Reads per healthy sample averaged approximately 10 million (CD4+) and some 11 million (CD8+).

General study points: Significant differences in CD8+ Simpson's diversity were not observed between patients and controls.

CDR1 and CDR2 from the germline V gene are SQVTM and ANQGSEA. The CDR3 is made up of 15 amino acids. V lost 6 bases to trimming and J lost 2 bases, with 19 bases between them. About this clonotype itself: Antigen unknown.

The template for TCR beta VDJ and CDR3 sequence profiling was genomic DNA. TCRdb re-analysed the reads in MiXCR, keeping a single row per CDR3 protein. The sample has 40,000 to 50,000 distinct CDR3 sequences, around 70% seen once. The chain carries TRBV29-1 and TRBJ1-1, with TRBD1 as a possible D gene (5 bases). What was sequenced was sorted CD4+, CD8+, or CD8+CD57+ T cells (not recorded which) from PBMCs. The sequence derives from a human donor in good health, serving as a control. The CDR3 sequence is CSVQRTGRVNTEAFF. CDR3 nucleotide sequence: TGCAGCGTCCAACGGACGGGGCGGGTAAACACTGAAGCTTTCTTT. The variable domain in full, completed from reference TRBV29-1 and TRBJ1-1, reads SAVISQKPSRDICQRGTSLTIQCQVDSQVTMMFWYRQQPGQSLTLIATANQGSEATYESGFVIDKFPISRPNLTFSTLTVSNMSPEDSSIYLCSVQRTGRVNTEAFFGQGTRLTVV.